This entry is about one T cell receptor beta chain. No cognate antigen has been identified for it. Base-call qualities are not available, and no considerably larger clone is one nucleotide away. The CDR3 spans 13 residues, from the cysteine through the phenylalanine. Here the CDR3 DNA is all that survives: 39 bases in frame from base 1. V is reduced by 2 bases and J by 8 bases, leaving a spacing of 7 bases between them. Per the germline V gene, KGHSH is the CDR1 and LQKENI is the CDR2. The entry originates in a study of T-cell memory formation after mild COVID-19 (TCRdb year 2021). The study in broad terms: TCR sequence clusters from the two donors were largely donor specific. Two young, previously healthy adult volunteers, one female and one male, were included in the cohort. In two donors, T-cell clones that expanded and contracted after mild COVID-19 were followed by sequencing TCRalpha and TCRbeta repertoires longitudinally. General findings and caveats noted by the study authors: Some responding clones were detected in pre-infection memory, suggesting pre-existing cross-reactive memory T cells joined the SARS-CoV-2 response. From day 15 to 85, contracting clones showed balanced CD4/CD8 phenotypes, whereas a second wave of clones that expanded from day 15 to 37 leaned towards CD4+. SARS-CoV-2 specificity of the second-wave clones peaking on day 37 was not confirmed. Contracting CD4+ clones turned up mainly in the CM and EM memory subsets, whereas EMRA was where CD8+ clones were enriched. The study included only a couple of mild cases, and larger cohorts that include severe cases with pre-infection samples were judged to be necessary.

TCRdb records Illumina NovaSeq 6000 as the sequencer. cDNA libraries for TCRalpha and TCRbeta were prepared by 5'RACE using constant-segment primers, with sample barcodes and unique molecular identifiers added. Trizol reagent was used to extract RNA from every sample. Libraries were amplified in two PCR steps, with a second sample barcode and Illumina TruSeq adapters added in the second step. Sequencing of libraries was performed on an Illumina NovaSeq with 2 x 150 bp paired-end reads. Per the authors' processing: The reads were demultiplexed and collapsed into UMI-guided consensus sequences using migec v1.2.7. Using mixcr v2.1.11, UMI consensuses were aligned to TRA and TRB V and J templates and then assembled into clonotypes. Clonotypes were classified as expanded or contracted when called significant by both edgeR and NoisET, with noise models trained on biological replicates. edgeR calls used a false discovery rate-adjusted p below 0.01 and a log2 fold-change threshold of 1. As an exploratory analysis of dynamics, max-normalized trajectories of the 1000 most abundant clonotypes were examined by PCA with hierarchical clustering. Separately sequenced CD4+ and CD8+ repertoires were used to assign a CD4 or CD8 phenotype to each responding clone. TCRdb ran its own pipeline on the public reads, namely fastp trimming at Q25 and MiXCR clone calling, and kept in-frame beta chains. Rows are unified per CDR3 protein, each entry keeping the most common DNA and genes. Clone size and V and J calls follow TCRdb, not the original study. The sample profile shows about 340,000 distinct CDR3 sequences; over 10% of them were found once. The ten largest clonotypes hold roughly a fifth of the sample.

Ficoll-Paque density gradient centrifugation was used to isolate PBMCs. The sequencing input was PBMCs or a T cell subset sorted from them (not recorded which). The clonotype originates from a man younger than 35 who had mild COVID-19 (a few samples of this study predate the infection). The sample titles of this study are shuffled in the database, so cell type and time point are left out; the donor was told from shared clones. In this chain, TRBV18 is recombined with TRBJ1-6; the D gene cannot be resolved reliably. CDR3 reads: CASSPGGDSPLHF. The DNA reads as follows: TGTGCCAGCTCACCAGGCGGAGATTCACCCCTCCACTTT.